One sample yielded the 29 T cell receptor beta chains listed below, sequenced in a study of spatial heterogeneity in lung cancer. Broader study findings: Intratumoral expanded alpha and beta TCR counts were found to track tumor mutation counts.

The time point: sample taken at primary tumor resection. Which antigens these TCRs recognize remains unknown. TCRdb recomputed calls from the 5' RACE reads with MiXCR, one row per CDR3 protein. Of under 14,000 distinct CDR3 sequences listed, approximately 8.7% are singletons. The input for sequencing was lung tumor tissue, taken at surgery. These receptors all stem from a female donor with early-stage non-small cell lung cancer.

The sample holds many counts of this clonotype. The chain has TRBV3-1 and TRBJ2-2, with D maybe TRBD2 (7 bases). Germline lookup yields CDR1 LGHDT and CDR2 YNNKEL (reference sequence). Trimming removed 8 bases from V and 4 bases from J, with 14 bases in between. CDR3 length: 14 amino acids. In DNA, the CDR3 is TGTGCCAGCCGTGCGGGGGCAGGCACCGGGGAGCTGTTTTTT. Encoded protein: CASRAGAGTGELFF.

This clonotype was counted ten times or more. J is TRBJ2-1 and V is TRBV9; D remains unclear. V lost 3 bases to trimming and J lost 4 bases, with 14 bases between them. From germline, CDR1 is SGDLS and CDR2 YYNGEE. The CDR3 runs to 15 residues. The CDR3 bases are TGTGCCAGCAGCGCTCTAGGGCGTAATTACAATGAGCAGTTCTTC. This gives the protein CASSALGRNYNEQFF.

This clonotype was counted ten times or more. This chain connects TRBV5-1 to TRBJ1-2, with a possible D match to TRBD1 (5 bases). Between the trimmed V and J ends, which lost 0 bases and 8 bases, there was a span of 8 bases. CDR3 size: 12 residues. Germline CDR1 is SGHRS and CDR2 is YFSETQ. CDR3 in amino acids: CASSLEGSGYTF. CDR3 bases: TGCGCCAGCAGCTTGGAGGGGAGCGGCTACACCTTC.

In this sample, this clonotype turned up a few times. The chain combines TRBV6-1 with TRBJ2-1, with 8 bases identical to TRBD2. Germline V gene data show CDR1 as MNHNS and CDR2 as SASEGT. The CDR3 loop spans 16 amino acids. V lost 8 bases, J lost 3 bases, and 12 bases stayed unmatched. This CDR3 is CASLSSLRGGYNEQFF. The CDR3 DNA follows: TGTGCCAGCCTATCTAGCCTCCGGGGGGGCTACAATGAGCAGTTCTTC.

This clonotype was seen at least ten times. The chain links TRBV7-3 to TRBJ2-5; 10 bases fit TRBD2. The ends lost 1 base at V and 3 bases at J; junction bases unmatched: 2. Germline V gene lookup returns CDR1 SGHTA and CDR2 FQGTGA. CDR3 size: 15 residues. The CDR3 here is CASSLMLAGEETQYF. The CDR3, as DNA: TGTGCCAGCAGCTTAATGCTAGCGGGGGAAGAGACCCAGTACTTC.

This clonotype was recorded many times. This chain joins TRBV20-1 and TRBJ2-7, with 9 bases identical to TRBD2. Germline-derived CDR1 and CDR2 are DFQATT and SNEGSKA (reference sequence). The length of the CDR3 is 12 residues. Unmatched junction bases numbered 4, after V lost 6 bases and J lost 4 bases. CDR3 nucleotides: TGCAGTGCAACTAGCGGGTCTTACGAGCAGTACTTC. It translates to CSATSGSYEQYF.

This clonotype was recorded at least ten times. The CDR3 bases are TGTGCCAGCACCCCCGGGGACCGGGCGGAGACCCAGTACTTC. Translated, it gives CASTPGDRAETQYF. The J gene is TRBJ2-5, the V gene TRBV7-8; D possibly uses TRBD1 or TRBD2 (5 bases each). This CDR3 comprises 14 residues. V lost 7 bases, J lost 5 bases, and 17 bases lay in between. In germline, CDR1 is SGHVS, CDR2 FQNEAQ.

This clonotype was seen a handful of times. In DNA, the CDR3 is TGTGCCAGCAGCCAAGATCAGGTGGCGGGTCAGCCCCAGCATTTT. It encodes CASSQDQVAGQPQHF. The rearrangement uses TRBV3-1 and TRBJ1-5; D unclear. Trimming took 0 bases from V and 6 from J, leaving 12 bases between them. The CDR3 contains 15 residues. The germline gives CDR1 LGHDT, CDR2 YNNKEL (reference sequence). Full variable domain (rest looked up from reference TRBV3-1 and TRBJ1-5): DTAVSQTPKYLVTQMGNDKSIKCEQNLGHDTMYWYKQDSKKFLKIMFSYNNKELIINETVPNRFSPKSPDKAHLNLHINSLELGDSAVYFCASSQDQVAGQPQHFGDGTRLSIL.

The gene calls are TRBV7-2 and TRBJ2-5; a possible D gene is TRBD1 (5 bases). The CDR3 totals 15 residues. Germline CDR1 reads SGHTA; CDR2 reads FQGNSA. V was pared by 1 base and J by 1 base, with 10 bases between. This CDR3 reads CASSLGDSLQETQYF. For the CDR3, the DNA is TGTGCCAGCAGCTTAGGTGACAGCCTCCAAGAGACCCAGTACTTC.

The J gene is TRBJ2-3, the V gene TRBV5-1; D might be TRBD2 (6 bases). The ends were cut back, 0 bases at V and 2 bases at J, with 16 bases in the middle. The CDR3 runs to 17 residues. Germline lookup yields CDR1 SGHRS and CDR2 YFSETQ. The CDR3 nucleotides read TGCGCCAGCAGCTTGGCGGGAGTAGCGAGGACCACAGATACGCAGTATTTT. Translated, it gives CASSLAGVARTTDTQYF. The entire variable domain, with the rest obtained from reference TRBV5-1 and TRBJ2-3, is as follows: KAGVTQTPRYLIKTRGQQVTLSCSPISGHRSVSWYQQTPGQGLQFLFEYFSETQRNKGNFPGRFSGRQFSNSRSEMNVSTLELGDSALYLCASSLAGVARTTDTQYFGPGTRLTVL.

This clonotype occurred many times. The gene calls are TRBV7-3 and TRBJ2-7; D remains ambiguous. Germline V gene lookup returns CDR1 SGHTA and CDR2 FQGTGA. This CDR3 region has 13 residues. Deletions cut 3 bases from V and 1 base from J, with 7 bases between. The DNA for the CDR3 is TGTGCCAGCAGCTTGGACGGGTCCTACGAGCAGTACTTC. This gives the protein CASSLDGSYEQYF.

V is TRBV7-2 and J is TRBJ1-2; 7 bases align to TRBD1. The CDR3 loop spans 13 amino acids. Unmatched junction bases numbered 7, after V lost 4 bases and J lost 8 bases. Germline V lookup: CDR1 SGHTA, CDR2 FQGNSA. The CDR3 sequence is CASSSSQGGGYTF. CDR3 nucleotide sequence: TGTGCCAGCAGCTCAAGTCAGGGGGGCGGCTACACCTTC.

This clonotype is categorized as medium-sized. This chain links TRBV7-2 with TRBJ2-5; TRBD1 agrees at 7 bases. Germline CDR1 reads SGHTA; CDR2 reads FQGNSA. Trimming removed 3 bases from V and 2 bases from J; junction bases left unmatched: 6. CDR3 size: 15 residues. The CDR3 nucleotides are TGTGCCAGCAGCTTCCAGCCGGGACAGCAAGAGACCCAGTACTTC. It encodes CASSFQPGQQETQYF. Full variable domain (remainder filled in from reference TRBV7-2 and TRBJ2-5): GAGVSQSPSNKVTEKGKDVELRCDPISGHTALYWYRQSLGQGLEFLIYFQGNSAPDKSGLPSDRFSAERTGGSVSTLTIQRTQQEDSAVYLCASSFQPGQQETQYFGPGTRLLVL.

This clonotype is termed medium-sized. The chain links TRBV29-1 to TRBJ1-1, with 8 bases lining up with TRBD1. The CDR3 totals 13 residues. Germline assignment: CDR1 SQVTM and CDR2 ANQGSEA. Germline trimming cut 7 bases from V and 1 base from J; bases unmatched to any gene: 5. This CDR3 reads CSGGQGGNTEAFF. CDR3 nucleotides: TGCAGCGGAGGACAGGGAGGGAACACTGAAGCTTTCTTT.

This clonotype is medium-sized in the sample. CDR3 DNA: TGTGCCAGCAGCAAACTAGCGGGGGGCATCACAGATACGCAGTATTTT. Protein sequence: CASSKLAGGITDTQYF. The rearrangement joins TRBV7-9 to TRBJ2-3; 12 nucleotides align to TRBD2. J gave up 2 bases and V 5 bases, and 5 bases lay outside the gene matches. CDR1 is SEHNR, CDR2 FQNEAQ, per germline (reference sequence). The CDR3 is made up of 16 amino acids.

This clonotype occurred many times. The rearrangement uses TRBV12-3 or TRBV12-4 and TRBJ1-2, with D uncertain. The CDR3 covers 13 residues. With 5 bases removed from V and 14 bases from J, the gap between germline ends came to 21 bases. The DNA of the CDR3 is TGTGCCAGCAGTGCCCAAAGCGGGCGCGTTCCTACCTTC. The encoded protein is CASSAQSGRVPTF.

This clonotype has ten or more counts. This chain joins TRBV7-6 and TRBJ2-7, with TRBD1 identical over 7 bases. Germline V gene sequence: CDR1 SGHVS, CDR2 FNYEAQ. The CDR3 spans 17 residues. Trimming took 4 bases from V and 6 from J; bases not matched to a gene: 18. In nucleotides, the CDR3 is TGTGCCAGCAGCTCCGACTACCCAAGGACAGGCGGTCGCGAGCAGTACTTC. This translates into CASSSDYPRTGGREQYF.

This clonotype came up many times. The rearrangement joins TRBV4-1 to TRBJ1-5, with D tentatively TRBD1 (5 bases). Trimming removed 1 base from V and 1 base from J, with 11 bases in between. The CDR3 totals 16 residues. Germline V gene sequence: CDR1 MGHRA, CDR2 YSYEKL. The chain's CDR3 is CASSQGDLQSNQPQHF. CDR3 bases: TGCGCCAGCAGCCAAGGGGACCTACAGAGCAATCAGCCCCAGCATTTT.

This clonotype was seen only a few times. The chain carries TRBV7-8 and TRBJ2-3, with D perhaps matching TRBD1 or TRBD2 (5 bases each). The germline gives CDR1 SGHVS, CDR2 FQNEAQ. Trimming removed 2 bases from V and 0 bases from J, with 9 bases in between. There are 15 residues in the CDR3. The CDR3 reads CASSLMWGSTDTQYF. As DNA, the CDR3 is TGTGCCAGCAGCTTAATGTGGGGGAGCACAGATACGCAGTATTTT.

The genes are TRBV28 and TRBJ2-5; no definite D call. The CDR3 totals 14 residues. The V and J ends lost 4 bases and 5 bases respectively, with 14 bases between them. Germline CDR1 MDHEN, CDR2 SYDVKM. The DNA of the CDR3 is TGTGCCAGCAGTTCCTCCCGGTTAAGGGAGACCCAGTACTTC. This translates into CASSSSRLRETQYF.

This clonotype occurred many times. The chain recombines TRBV6-5 with TRBJ1-3; D remains unclear. Trimming pared 2 bases from V and 2 bases from J, leaving 22 bases between. The CDR3 runs to 19 residues. The germline CDR1 and CDR2 sequences are MNHEY and SVGAGI. The CDR3, as DNA: TGTGCCAGCAGTTACACTCCGGGCACCCCCGGGAGTCCTGGAAACACCATATATTTT. It yields the protein CASSYTPGTPGSPGNTIYF.

By share, this clonotype ranks as medium-sized. The genes are TRBV20-1 and TRBJ2-3, with D perhaps matching TRBD2 (5 bases). The CDR3 sequence is 12 residues long. V lost 3 bases to trimming and J lost 4 bases, with 8 bases between them. CDR1 is DFQATT, CDR2 SNEGSKA, per germline (reference sequence). CDR3 sequence reads: CSASGVADTQYF. In nucleotides, the CDR3 is TGCAGTGCTAGCGGGGTGGCAGATACGCAGTATTTT.

This chain joins TRBV10-3 and TRBJ2-3; TRBD1 aligns across 8 bases. Germline trimming cut 6 bases from V and 4 bases from J; bases unmatched to any gene: 6. Per germline, CDR1 ENHRY and CDR2 SYGVKD. The CDR3 has 14 amino acids. CDR3 nucleotide sequence: TGTGCCATCAGCGACTTGACAGGGGCAGATACGCAGTATTTT. This encodes CAISDLTGADTQYF.

This clonotype is medium-sized in the sample. The rearrangement links TRBV20-1 to TRBJ2-5; D is unresolved. This CDR3 has 14 residues. CDR1 is DFQATT, CDR2 SNEGSKA, per germline (reference sequence). The ends were cut back, 0 bases at V and 2 bases at J, with 10 bases in the middle. CDR3 loop: CSARDPLGQETQYF. CDR3 DNA sequence: TGCAGTGCTAGAGATCCCCTCGGGCAAGAGACCCAGTACTTC.

This clonotype was seen ten or more times. The V and J genes are TRBV7-9 and TRBJ1-2; D is possibly TRBD1 (5 bases). Germline CDR1 SEHNR, CDR2 FQNEAQ (reference sequence). Trimming stripped 1 base from V and 8 bases from J, with 11 bases between. The CDR3 is made up of 13 amino acids. CDR3 protein: CASSLEQGVGYTF. CDR3 nucleotide sequence: TGTGCCAGCAGCTTAGAGCAGGGCGTAGGCTACACCTTC.

This clonotype was recorded at least ten times. The chain recombines TRBV28 with TRBJ2-5; maybe TRBD2 (6 bases). Germline V CDR1 and CDR2: MDHEN, SYDVKM. This CDR3 has 13 amino acids. Trimming removed 6 bases at V and 3 bases at J, with 11 bases between. CDR3 bases: TGTGCCAGCAGCTCCGGGAGAGAAGAGACCCAGTACTTC. Translated, it gives CASSSGREETQYF.

A remark on this clonotype: A much larger clone differs by one base, so this may be a read error. The chain employs TRBV4-2 and TRBJ2-3; D may be TRBD2 (5 bases). CDR3 size: 17 residues. CDR1 LGHNA and CDR2 YNFKEQ come from the germline V gene. The CDR3 DNA reads TGTGCCGGCAGCCAAGAGGGCAGTATTTTAAGCACAGATACGCAGTATTTT. This sequence encodes CAGSQEGSILSTDTQYF.

This clonotype has ten or more counts. This chain uses TRBV14 with TRBJ1-5, with unresolved D. Trimming cost V 1 base and J 8 bases, with 15 bases left between them. Germline values: CDR1 SGHDN, CDR2 FVKESK. This CDR3 is 15 amino acids long. CDR3 DNA sequence: TGTGCCAGCAGCCAAGGGTGCTACCCCCTTAAGCCCCAGCATTTT. The encoded protein is CASSQGCYPLKPQHF.

This clonotype was detected ten times or more. V gene TRBV3-1 combines with J gene TRBJ1-2; D is possibly TRBD1 (5 bases). CDR3 length equals 14 residues. Deletions cut 0 bases from V and 8 bases from J, with 13 bases between. Germline CDR1 reads LGHDT; CDR2 reads YNNKEL (reference sequence). This CDR3 is CASSQEVRGDGYTF. CDR3 bases: TGTGCCAGCAGCCAAGAAGTTCGGGGGGACGGCTACACCTTC.